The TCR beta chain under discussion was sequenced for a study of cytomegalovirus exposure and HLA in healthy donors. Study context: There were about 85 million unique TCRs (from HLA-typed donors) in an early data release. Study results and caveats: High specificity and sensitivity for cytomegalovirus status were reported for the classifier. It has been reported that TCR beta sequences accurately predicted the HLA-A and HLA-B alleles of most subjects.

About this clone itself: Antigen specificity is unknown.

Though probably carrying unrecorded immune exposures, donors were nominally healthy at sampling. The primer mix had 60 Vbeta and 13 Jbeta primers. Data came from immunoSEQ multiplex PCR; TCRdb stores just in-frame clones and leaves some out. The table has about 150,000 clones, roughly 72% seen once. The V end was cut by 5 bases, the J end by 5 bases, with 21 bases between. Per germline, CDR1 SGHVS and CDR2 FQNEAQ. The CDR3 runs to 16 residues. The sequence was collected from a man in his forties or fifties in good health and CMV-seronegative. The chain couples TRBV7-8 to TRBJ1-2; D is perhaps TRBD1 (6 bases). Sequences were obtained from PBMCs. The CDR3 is CASSPRDKWTSYGYTF. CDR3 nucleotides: TGTGCCAGCAGCCCACGGGACAAGTGGACTTCTTATGGCTACACCTTC.